Described below is a single T cell receptor (beta chain) sequence and its context. Generated by immunoSEQ multiplex PCR, the TCRdb table keeps only in-frame clones and is missing some. The sample includes more than 250,000 clones, more than 90% of them seen just once. The data were taken from a study of blood T cell repertoires in COVID-19. V dropped 4 bases and J dropped 7 bases, with 11 bases sitting between them. The CDR3 spans 12 residues. The germline V gene encodes CDR1 SGHRS and CDR2 YFSETQ. The sequence was collected from a woman in her thirties who had recovered from COVID-19. The sequencing input was PBMCs or T cells enriched from blood (not recorded which). This chain uses TRBV5-1 with TRBJ2-5, with D possibly TRBD2 on 5 matching bases. CDR3 sequence: CASSRGGGTQYF. The CDR3 bases are TGCGCCAGCAGCCGGGGTGGAGGGACCCAGTACTTC. The full variable domain, rest sourced from reference TRBV5-1 and TRBJ2-5, is KAGVTQTPRYLIKTRGQQVTLSCSPISGHRSVSWYQQTPGQGLQFLFEYFSETQRNKGNFPGRFSGRQFSNSRSEMNVSTLELGDSALYLCASSRGGGTQYFGPGTRLLVL.